This is a list of T cell receptor beta chains from one sample in a study of blood T cells in healthy people across ages. MiXCR, run by TCRdb on the 5' RACE reads, gives a single entry per CDR3 protein. The sample has fewer than 2,000,000 distinct CDR3 sequences, more than 35% seen once. Sequencing was performed on blood. The receptor set was obtained from a human donor in good health. Both conserved end residues are part of each CDR3. Where a row states a size, it is once, few, many or the class of an expanded clone; other rows omit it.

V gene	clone size	CDR3 protein
TRBV20-1	-	CSAAGGLETQYF
TRBV20-1	-	CSADGDYLSSYNEQFF
TRBV28	-	CASSLSQTNYGYTF
TRBV9	few	CASSPRDFLRSSSYEQYF
TRBV6-5	many	CASSRGETEAFF
TRBV7-2	-	CASSLSGGLVRGWSYEQYF
TRBV12-3/TRBV12-4	once	CATGDWLGAVTDTQYF
TRBV29-1	once	CSLTVTSSYEQYF
TRBV20-1	-	CSAPPRGGFIGELFF
TRBV12-3/TRBV12-4	few	CASSRSTGTNEKLFF
TRBV4-2	-	CASSQDPQLLGYTF
TRBV27	few	CASRYGQGAYEQYF
TRBV5-1	many	CASSLETRDVSYEQYF
TRBV12-3/TRBV12-4	few	CASSPGMGGRYTF
TRBV7-9	-	CASSLEGASGYTF
TRBV29-1	-	CSAAEGSYEQYF
TRBV12-3/TRBV12-4	-	CASKKGDNSPLHF
TRBV9	-	CATSSGGACNEQFF
TRBV12-3/TRBV12-4	-	CASREGIRRKLFF
TRBV5-1	-	CASTEGTGKGNTEAFF
TRBV12-5	few	CASGLVHSADRGRFEEQYF
TRBV6-2/TRBV6-3	-	CASSPRWGALYEQYF
TRBV28	-	CASSPTGPWAEAFF
TRBV12-3/TRBV12-4	-	CASSYLFPSGGAGEQFF
TRBV12-3/TRBV12-4	-	CASRWGRVADTEAFF
TRBV19	-	CASILNPGFGANVLTF
TRBV7-2	-	CASGPVRGSGEQFF
TRBV5-1	few	CASSLMGQYYGYTF
TRBV6-2/TRBV6-3	-	CVSSSGMSYGYTF
TRBV11-1	-	CASSLRPDRAAVNERFF
TRBV4-2	few	CASSQEKFGGVGEQFF
TRBV12-3/TRBV12-4	few	CASSLSVTYEQYF
TRBV29-1	-	CSVGGEVGQPQHF
TRBV27	-	CASGKEKGETQYF
TRBV12-5	-	CASGPGGNSNEQFF
TRBV12-5	-	CASALGLAKNIQYF
TRBV3-1	many	CASNFQKNTEAFF
TRBV7-2	-	CASSLKSLDLNEQFF
TRBV11-2	few	CASSYLRDYGYTF
TRBV30	-	CAWSPGTRAEKLFF